What follows are 21 T cell receptor beta chains derived from one specimen sequenced in a study of blood T cell repertoires in COVID-19. Only in-frame clones appear in the TCRdb table, and some are missing; sequencing was by immunoSEQ multiplex PCR. The data contain tens of thousands of clones, more than 80% of them seen just once; the ten biggest clones take up 5.5% to 6.5%. Sequenced: peripheral blood. All receptors derive from a human donor in a cohort sampled during active COVID-19.

V and J are TRBV28 and TRBJ2-3; 12 nucleotides align to TRBD2. Germline lookup yields CDR1 MDHEN and CDR2 SYDVKM. The CDR3 contains 16 residues. J lost 4 bases, V lost 5 bases, and 7 bases had no gene match. This CDR3 reads CASSKRTSGMADTQYF. CDR3 nucleotide sequence: TGTGCCAGCAGTAAAAGGACTAGCGGGATGGCAGATACGCAGTATTTT.

This chain uses TRBV25-1 with TRBJ1-4; unclear D gene. CDR3 size: 12 residues. V dropped 8 bases and J dropped 8 bases, with 12 bases sitting between them. CDR1 is MGHDK, CDR2 SYGVNS, per germline. The CDR3: CASGRGGEKLFF. CDR3 DNA sequence: TGTGCCAGCGGACGGGGAGGGGAAAAACTGTTTTTT.

The V gene is TRBV4-2, the J gene TRBJ2-2; 8 nucleotides match TRBD1. The CDR3 extends over 17 amino acids. The V gene end was trimmed by 4 bases and the J gene end by 0 bases; junction bases not matched to a gene: 7. Germline V CDR1 and CDR2: LGHNA, YNFKEQ. Here the CDR3 reads CASSPGTGDANTGELFF. CDR3 coding DNA: TGTGCCAGCAGCCCGGGGACAGGAGACGCGAACACCGGGGAGCTGTTTTTT.

The V and J genes are TRBV4-1 and TRBJ2-2; 7 bases match TRBD2. Looked up from germline, CDR1 is MGHRA and CDR2 is YSYEKL. After removal of 1 base from V and 6 bases from J, the junction contained 5 bases not matched to a gene. The length of the CDR3 is 15 residues. The CDR3 region is CASSQAGLGAGELFF. The CDR3 nucleotides read TGCGCCAGCAGCCAAGCAGGACTAGGAGCCGGGGAGCTGTTTTTT.

The CDR3 DNA is TGTGCCAGCAGGGAGACAGGCGACTATGGCTACACCTTC. Translation gives CASRETGDYGYTF. The chain combines TRBV4-2 with TRBJ1-2; D is possibly TRBD1 (6 bases). Germline values: CDR1 LGHNA, CDR2 YNFKEQ. This CDR3 has 13 amino acids. The ends were cut back, 6 bases at V and 3 bases at J, with 11 bases in the middle.

The V and J genes are TRBV5-1 and TRBJ2-7; 7 bases align to TRBD1. Germline V gene lookup returns CDR1 SGHRS and CDR2 YFSETQ. This CDR3 region has 13 residues. V shed 0 bases and J 5 bases; nucleotides not matched to a gene: 2. The CDR3 nucleotides are TGCGCCAGCAGCTTGGAAGGGGGCGACGAGCAGTACTTC. It codes for CASSLEGGDEQYF.

The chain couples TRBV30 to TRBJ2-2; 10 bases align to TRBD1. CDR3 length equals 15 residues. CDR1 is GTSNPN, CDR2 SVGIG, per germline (reference sequence). Trimming removed 0 bases from V and 6 bases from J; junction bases left unmatched: 4. For the CDR3, the DNA is TGTGCCTGGAGTGTAGTGACAGGGGGCTCCGGGGAGCTGTTTTTT. Residues: CAWSVVTGGSGELFF. The entire variable domain, with the rest obtained from reference TRBV30 and TRBJ2-2, is as follows: SQTIHQWPATLVQPVGSPLSLECTVEGTSNPNLYWYRQAAGRGLQLLFYSVGIGQISSEVPQNLSASRPQDRQFILSSKKLLLSDSGFYLCAWSVVTGGSGELFFGEGSRLTVL.

V gene TRBV4-1 combines with J gene TRBJ2-1; 9 positions match TRBD2. V gave up 1 base and J gave up 4 bases; unmatched junction bases: 5. The CDR3 has 16 amino acids. Per germline, CDR1 MGHRA and CDR2 YSYEKL. As DNA, the CDR3 is TGCGCCAGCAGCCAAGTGGTAGCGGGGGTGTACAATGAGCAGTTCTTC. Amino acids: CASSQVVAGVYNEQFF.

This clone has a single count. This chain joins TRBV30 and TRBJ2-2; TRBD2 matches 8 bases. V dropped 4 bases and J dropped 5; count of bases not matched to a gene: 9. CDR3 length: 15 amino acids. The germline V gene has CDR1 GTSNPN and CDR2 SVGIG (reference sequence). CDR3 nucleotide sequence: TGTGCCTGGAATGGAATAGCGGGATGGACCGGGGAGCTGTTTTTT. It specifies CAWNGIAGWTGELFF.

The chain couples TRBV12-3 or TRBV12-4 to TRBJ1-1, with D unclear. The length of the CDR3 is 13 residues. The V gene lost 3 bases and the J gene lost 6 bases, with 11 bases spanning the gap. The CDR3 sequence is CASSLAGRAEAFF. The CDR3 DNA follows: TGTGCCAGCAGTTTGGCGGGTCGGGCTGAAGCTTTCTTT.

This sequence joins TRBV5-1 and TRBJ1-1, with 8 bases identical to TRBD1. Germline values: CDR1 SGHRS, CDR2 YFSETQ. There are 14 residues in the CDR3. V lost 0 bases and J lost 3; bases outside the gene matches: 1. This CDR3 reads CASSLGQGYTEAFF. CDR3 bases: TGCGCCAGCAGCTTGGGACAGGGGTACACTGAAGCTTTCTTT.

The rearrangement uses TRBV4-2 and TRBJ2-7; TRBD2 is a possible D gene (6 bases). Germline V gives CDR1 LGHNA, CDR2 YNFKEQ. The length of the CDR3 is 15 residues. The ends were cut back, 0 bases at V and 2 bases at J, with 11 bases in the middle. The DNA of the CDR3 is TGTGCCAGCAGCCAAGATTACCCGGGGGCCTACGAGCAGTACTTC. Translation: CASSQDYPGAYEQYF.

This chain uses TRBV3-1 (or the pseudogene TRBV3-2) with TRBJ2-6, with unresolved D. The CDR3 totals 14 residues. Germline assignment: CDR1 LGHDT and CDR2 YNNKEL (reference sequence). V lost 4 bases and J lost 0, with 4 bases in between. The CDR3 nucleotides read TGTGCCAGCAGCCTGAGCTCTGGGGCCAACGTCCTGACTTTC. Its protein is CASSLSSGANVLTF.

This clone was seen a handful of times. The V and J genes are TRBV10-3 and TRBJ2-5; unclear D gene. The V end was cut by 2 bases, the J end by 3 bases, with 7 bases between. Germline V gives CDR1 ENHRY, CDR2 SYGVKD. The length of the CDR3 is 13 residues. The CDR3 loop is CAISERQEETQYF. The CDR3 bases are TGTGCCATCAGTGAGCGGCAGGAAGAGACCCAGTACTTC.

The CDR3 DNA sequence: TGTGCCTGCGGTAATGAGCAGTTCTTC. Its protein is CACGNEQFF. This rearrangement joins TRBV30 to TRBJ2-1; no reliable D call. Per the germline V gene, CDR1 is GTSNPN and CDR2 is SVGIG (reference sequence). Trimming stripped 6 bases from V and 7 bases from J, with 4 bases between. The CDR3 is made up of 9 amino acids.

The chain couples TRBV19 to TRBJ2-1; D ambiguous. The CDR3 is 15 amino acids. Germline V gene data show CDR1 as LNHDA and CDR2 as SQIVND (reference sequence). V lost 1 base and J lost 0, with 7 bases in between. This chain's CDR3 is CASSIAHSSYNEQFF. DNA of the CDR3: TGTGCCAGTAGTATAGCTCATAGCTCCTACAATGAGCAGTTCTTC.

This rearrangement joins TRBV28 to TRBJ2-7, with 8 bases matching TRBD1. Germline loops: CDR1 MDHEN, CDR2 SYDVKM. V trimming: 4 bases; J trimming: 1 base; junction bases outside the gene matches: 6. This CDR3 contains 15 residues. The DNA of the CDR3 is TGTGCCAGCAGTTCCCCCGGGACAGGATCCTACGAGCAGTACTTC. Its translation is CASSSPGTGSYEQYF.

The chain employs TRBV5-4 and TRBJ1-1, with a tentative D call TRBD1 (6 bases). This CDR3 is built from 13 residues. V lost 5 bases and J lost 1, with 9 bases in between. The germline V gene has CDR1 SGHNT and CDR2 YYREEE (reference sequence). The CDR3 coding sequence is TGTGCCAGCAGGGGGGCCCAGAACACTGAAGCTTTCTTT. As protein: CASRGAQNTEAFF.

The chain uses TRBV28 and TRBJ1-3, with D possibly matching TRBD1 (6 bases). Germline CDR1 is MDHEN and CDR2 is SYDVKM. The V and J ends lost 5 bases and 3 bases respectively, with 17 bases between them. This CDR3 region has 16 residues. Written as DNA, the CDR3 is TGTGCCAGCAGTACCCGCCCGGGGGGGCATGGAAACACCATATATTTT. Translated, it gives CASSTRPGGHGNTIYF.

This clone was detected only once. V usage is TRBV9 and J usage is TRBJ2-1, with 7 positions matching TRBD2. Germline V gene sequence: CDR1 SGDLS, CDR2 YYNGEE. Trimming at V came to 0 bases and at J to 2 bases, leaving 2 bases not matched to a gene. This CDR3 comprises 15 residues. DNA of the CDR3: TGTGCCAGCAGCGTAGGGGGAGGGCCCTACAATGAGCAGTTCTTC. This translates into CASSVGGGPYNEQFF.

This clone was seen just once. J is TRBJ1-1 and V is TRBV4-1; D is perhaps TRBD1 (6 bases). Germline loops: CDR1 MGHRA, CDR2 YSYEKL. The CDR3 runs 14 residues. Trimming left V 3 bases short and J 5 bases short, with 13 bases between. CDR3 protein: CASSHNRVGTEAFF. The CDR3 nucleotides are TGCGCCAGCAGCCACAACAGGGTAGGGACTGAAGCTTTCTTT.